Listed below are T cell receptor beta chains from one sample, sequenced in a study of blood T cell repertoires in COVID-19. The repertoire was sequenced with immunoSEQ multiplex PCR; TCRdb's copy has only in-frame clones and lacks some. The table lists about 250,000 clones, around 90% of them singletons. The sequenced sample consisted of peripheral blood. Receptor source: an elderly man with acute or convalescent COVID-19. CDR3s include the opening cysteine and the closing phenylalanine or tryptophan. The order of the fields is D gene, J gene, V gene, clone size, CDR3 DNA, CDR3 protein. D genes are given only for firm matches. Some rows have no size entry. The others give once, few or many, or a class for an expanded clone.

. TRBJ2-1 TRBV27 . TGTGCCAGCAGTTTAGGGACAAATGAGCAGTTCTTC CASSLGTNEQFF
. TRBJ1-3 TRBV9 . TGTGCCAGCAGTACAACCTGGGGCAACTCTGGAAACACCATATATTTT CASSTTWGNSGNTIYF
. TRBJ1-5 TRBV6-5 . TGTGCCAGCAGTTACTCGCCAGGGAAAAAGCCCCAGCATTTT CASSYSPGKKPQHF
. TRBJ1-1 TRBV7-3 few TGTGCCAGCAGCCCACAGGGCACTAGCGGTGGAGCTTTCTTT CASSPQGTSGGAFF
. TRBJ2-3 TRBV6-2/TRBV6-3 . TGTGCCAGCAGTTATAGGCTAGCGGATACGCAGTATTTT CASSYRLADTQYF
. TRBJ2-1 TRBV7-8 . TGTGCCAGCAGCTTAGCGAGGGTTACCTACAATGAGCAGTTCTTC CASSLARVTYNEQFF
TRBD2 TRBJ2-1 TRBV11-1 . TGTGCCAGCAGCCCGGGACTAGCGGGAGGGCTCGATGAGCAGTTCTTC CASSPGLAGGLDEQFF
. TRBJ1-4 TRBV15 . TGTGCCACCAGCAGAGGGGAGGGGAATGAAAAACTGTTTTTT CATSRGEGNEKLFF
. TRBJ1-2 TRBV13 . TGTGCCAGCAGCTCCGGGGGGGCGCTGAACTATGGCTACACCTTC CASSSGGALNYGYTF
. TRBJ1-6 TRBV25-1 . TGTGCCAGCAGTGAATATAAGGGCAGGGACTATTCACCCCTCCACTTT CASSEYKGRDYSPLHF
TRBD1 TRBJ2-1 TRBV19 . TGTGCCAGTAGTAGTCCGGACAGGGGATTCAGAAATGAGCAGTTCTTC CASSSPDRGFRNEQFF
. TRBJ2-3 TRBV27 . TGTGCCAGCAGTTTACCGGGGAGTGGGGATACGCAGTATTTT CASSLPGSGDTQYF
. TRBJ2-7 TRBV6-2/TRBV6-3 . TGTGCCAGCCGTTCCTCCGGGACACACTACGAGCAGTACTTC CASRSSGTHYEQYF
. TRBJ1-1 TRBV14 . TGTGCCAGCAGCCAATTTAACAGTGAAGCTTTCTTT CASSQFNSEAFF
TRBD1 TRBJ2-3 TRBV23-1 few TGCGTCCCGGACAGGCGCACAGATACGCAGTATTTT CVPDRRTDTQYF
. TRBJ2-5 TRBV4-1 . TGCGCCAGCAGCCAAGATTTCACAGCCGAGACCCAGTACTTC CASSQDFTAETQYF
. TRBJ2-5 TRBV7-2 . TGTGCCAGCAGCCCAGGGACACCCGAAGAGACCCAGTACTTC CASSPGTPEETQYF
TRBD2 TRBJ2-1 TRBV5-1 . TGCGCCAGCAGCAGGACTAGCGGGGGGGCCTACAATGAGCAGTTCTTC CASSRTSGGAYNEQFF
TRBD2 TRBJ2-1 TRBV3-1/TRBV3-2 . TGTGCCAGCAGCCCGAAAGAGCGGGGAAGGGTGGATGAGCAGTTCTTC CASSPKERGRVDEQFF
TRBD1 TRBJ2-7 TRBV7-6 . TGTGCCAGCAGCTCTGACCGGACAGGGGGCTCCTACGAGCAGTACTTC CASSSDRTGGSYEQYF
TRBD1 TRBJ2-2 TRBV6-5 . TGTGCCAGCAGTTCCCGACAGGGTCGGGGCACCGGGGAGCTGTTTTTT CASSSRQGRGTGELFF
TRBD1 TRBJ1-2 TRBV5-1 . TGCGCCAGCAGCCTCGGTGCAGGGGGCTCGGATGGCTACACCTTC CASSLGAGGSDGYTF
. TRBJ2-7 TRBV5-4 . TGTGCCAGCAGCTACGACAGTCCCTACGAGCAGTACTTC CASSYDSPYEQYF
TRBD1 TRBJ1-2 TRBV5-1 . TGCGCCAGCAGTCAGACAGGGGGGGACTATGGCTACACCTTC CASSQTGGDYGYTF
TRBD1 TRBJ1-4 TRBV15 . TGTGCCACCAGCAGACCACCGGGACAGGGAAATGAAAAACTGTTTTTT CATSRPPGQGNEKLFF
. TRBJ2-7 TRBV18 . TGTGCCAGCTCATCTACAGGTTACGAGCAGTACTTC CASSSTGYEQYF
TRBD2 TRBJ2-7 TRBV3-1/TRBV3-2 . TGTGCCAGCAGCCCCGGACTAGCGGTCCCCTGGGAGCAGTACTTC CASSPGLAVPWEQYF
. TRBJ2-7 TRBV6-6 . TGTGCCAGCAGTCTCGAACAGTCTTCCTACGAGCAGTACTTC CASSLEQSSYEQYF
. TRBJ2-5 TRBV21-1 . TGTGCCAGCACCCAAGTGGGCGGGAGCGCAGAGACCCAGTACTTC CASTQVGGSAETQYF
. TRBJ1-1 TRBV15 few TGTGCCACCAGCAGAGAGGTAGACAGCAATGAAGCTTTCTTT CATSREVDSNEAFF
TRBD2 TRBJ2-4 TRBV28 . TGTGCCAGCAGTTTGGCGGGAGGCCTCCAAAACATTCAGTACTTC CASSLAGGLQNIQYF
TRBD1 TRBJ1-3 TRBV18 . TGTGCCAGCTCACCAGGAAGACAGGGTGGTGGAAACACCATATATTTT CASSPGRQGGGNTIYF
. TRBJ1-3 TRBV21-1 . TGTGCCAGCAGCAAAGCGTCCTCTTCCCCTGGAAACACCATATATTTT CASSKASSSPGNTIYF
. TRBJ2-7 TRBV6-6 . TGTGCCAGCAGTTCTCCGAGACAGAACTACGAGCAGTACTTC CASSSPRQNYEQYF
TRBD1 TRBJ1-4 TRBV6-5 . TGTGCCAGCGACAGGGAGAATGAAAAACTGTTTTTT CASDRENEKLFF
. TRBJ1-1 TRBV5-4 . TGTGCCAGCAGCCCCCGAACTAGCGGTTACACTGAAGCTTTCTTT CASSPRTSGYTEAFF
. TRBJ1-5 TRBV19 few TGTGCCAGTAGTTCCGACAGTGGTGGTAATCAGCCCCAGCATTTT CASSSDSGGNQPQHF
TRBD2 TRBJ2-5 TRBV6-2/TRBV6-3 . TGTGCCAGCAGTAGGCCGGCGGGAGGGCCAGATGAGACCCAGTACTTC CASSRPAGGPDETQYF
. TRBJ1-2 TRBV21-1 . TGTGCCAGCAGCAAAGCCAGGGAACAATTCAGTCCCTATGGCTACACCTTC CASSKAREQFSPYGYTF
. TRBJ1-3 TRBV7-8 . TGTGCCAGCAGCCCACGGGGGACTGGAAACACCATATATTTT CASSPRGTGNTIYF
. TRBJ1-1 TRBV14 . TGTGCCAGCAGCCAAGTTTTAGGCGGGGGGAGCACTGAAGCTTTCTTT CASSQVLGGGSTEAFF
TRBD2 TRBJ2-1 TRBV7-9 . TGTGCCAGCAGCTTAGTTTTAGCGGGAGGTGTAGGGAATGAGCAGTTCTTC CASSLVLAGGVGNEQFF
. TRBJ1-3 TRBV2 . TGTGCCAGCAGCCCCCAGCGGAGCTCTGGAAACACCATATATTTT CASSPQRSSGNTIYF
. TRBJ2-2 TRBV10-3 . TGTGCCATCAGCAGACTAGATCTTGGGGAGCTGTTTTTT CAISRLDLGELFF
TRBD1 TRBJ1-5 TRBV27 once TGTGCCAGCAGTTCAGGGACAGGTAGCAATCAGCCCCAGCATTTT CASSSGTGSNQPQHF
TRBD1 TRBJ1-1 TRBV11-1 . TGTGCCAGCAGCCCCCATCGCCGACAGGGGAAGTCTGAAGCTTTCTTT CASSPHRRQGKSEAFF
TRBD1 TRBJ2-7 TRBV28 . TGTGCCAGCAGTTCACCGGAACTTAGGACAGGGCGGGTCGAGCAGTACTTC CASSSPELRTGRVEQYF
TRBD2 TRBJ2-3 TRBV9 . TGTGCCAGCAGCGTAAACACCGGGACTAGGGGCACAGATACGCAGTATTTT CASSVNTGTRGTDTQYF
TRBD2 TRBJ2-1 TRBV5-1 . TGCGCCAGCAGGAGTAGCGGGGTATACAATGAGCAGTTCTTC CASRSSGVYNEQFF
. TRBJ1-1 TRBV18 . TGTGCCAGCTCAAGACAACCGAACACTGAAGCTTTCTTT CASSRQPNTEAFF
TRBD2 TRBJ2-1 TRBV11-3 . TGTGCCAGCAGCTTAGGGCTAGCGGGAGGTCAGTTCTTC CASSLGLAGGQFF
TRBD1 TRBJ2-7 TRBV6-2/TRBV6-3 . TGTGCCAGCAGTTACGCCCAGGGGGCTGTCTACGAGCAGTACTTC CASSYAQGAVYEQYF
. TRBJ1-2 TRBV12-3/TRBV12-4 . TGTGCCAGCAGTTTGGCCGCCGGGTCCGGCTACACCTTC CASSLAAGSGYTF
. TRBJ2-5 TRBV3-1/TRBV3-2 . TGTGCCAGCAGCTCTTGGTCAGGGAGGGAGACCCAGTACTTC CASSSWSGRETQYF